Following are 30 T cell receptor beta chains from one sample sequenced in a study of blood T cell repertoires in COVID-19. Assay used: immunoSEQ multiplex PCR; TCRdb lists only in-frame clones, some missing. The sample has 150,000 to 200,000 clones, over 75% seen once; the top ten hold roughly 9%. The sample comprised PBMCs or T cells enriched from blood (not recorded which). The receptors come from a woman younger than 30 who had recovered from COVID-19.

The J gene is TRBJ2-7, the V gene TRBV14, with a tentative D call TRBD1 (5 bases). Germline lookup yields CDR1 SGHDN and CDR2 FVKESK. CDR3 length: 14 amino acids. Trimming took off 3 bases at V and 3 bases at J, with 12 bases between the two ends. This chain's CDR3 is CASSQRQTSYEQYF. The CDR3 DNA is TGTGCCAGCAGCCAGAGACAGACGAGCTACGAGCAGTACTTC.

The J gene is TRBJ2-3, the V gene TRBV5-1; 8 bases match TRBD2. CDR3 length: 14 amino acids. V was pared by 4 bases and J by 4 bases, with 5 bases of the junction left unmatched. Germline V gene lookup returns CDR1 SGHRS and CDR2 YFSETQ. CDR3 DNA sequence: TGCGCCAGCAGCCCGGGGGGGGCGGCAGATACGCAGTATTTT. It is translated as CASSPGGAADTQYF. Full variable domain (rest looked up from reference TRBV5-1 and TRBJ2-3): KAGVTQTPRYLIKTRGQQVTLSCSPISGHRSVSWYQQTPGQGLQFLFEYFSETQRNKGNFPGRFSGRQFSNSRSEMNVSTLELGDSALYLCASSPGGAADTQYFGPGTRLTVL.

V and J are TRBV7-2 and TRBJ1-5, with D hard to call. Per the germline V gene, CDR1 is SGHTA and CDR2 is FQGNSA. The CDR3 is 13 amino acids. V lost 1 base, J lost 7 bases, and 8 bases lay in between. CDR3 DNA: TGTGCCAGCAGCTTAGAGTGGCGGCAGCCCCAGCATTTT. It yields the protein CASSLEWRQPQHF.

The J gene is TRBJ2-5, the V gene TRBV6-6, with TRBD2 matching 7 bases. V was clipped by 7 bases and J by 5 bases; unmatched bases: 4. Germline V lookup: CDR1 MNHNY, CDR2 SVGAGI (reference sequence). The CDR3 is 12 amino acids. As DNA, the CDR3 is TGTGCCAGCACGGGGGGAATTGAGACCCAGTACTTC. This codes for CASTGGIETQYF.

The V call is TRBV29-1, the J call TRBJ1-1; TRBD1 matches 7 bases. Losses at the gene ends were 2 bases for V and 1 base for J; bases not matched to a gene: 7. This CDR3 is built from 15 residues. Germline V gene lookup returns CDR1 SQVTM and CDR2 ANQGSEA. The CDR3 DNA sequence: TGCAGCGTTGAATATAGTGGGACAGAGAACACTGAAGCTTTCTTT. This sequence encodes CSVEYSGTENTEAFF.

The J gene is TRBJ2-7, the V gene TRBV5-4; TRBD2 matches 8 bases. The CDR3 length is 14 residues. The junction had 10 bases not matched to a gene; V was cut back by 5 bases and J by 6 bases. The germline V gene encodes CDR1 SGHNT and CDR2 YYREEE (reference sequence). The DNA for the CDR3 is TGTGCCAGCAGGAATCACGGGGGGGCAGGCGAGCAGTACTTC. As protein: CASRNHGGAGEQYF. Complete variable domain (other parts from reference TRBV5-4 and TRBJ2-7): ETGVTQSPTHLIKTRGQQVTLRCSSQSGHNTVSWYQQALGQGPQFIFQYYREEENGRGNFPPRFSGLQFPNYSSELNVNALELDDSALYLCASRNHGGAGEQYFGPGTRLTVT.

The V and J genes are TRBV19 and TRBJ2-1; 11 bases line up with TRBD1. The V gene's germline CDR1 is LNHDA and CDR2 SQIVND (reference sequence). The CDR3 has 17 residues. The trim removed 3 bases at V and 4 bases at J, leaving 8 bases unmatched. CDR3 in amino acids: CASSIRSRDRGYNEQFF. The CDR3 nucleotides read TGTGCCAGTAGTATCCGATCCCGGGACAGGGGGTACAATGAGCAGTTCTTC.

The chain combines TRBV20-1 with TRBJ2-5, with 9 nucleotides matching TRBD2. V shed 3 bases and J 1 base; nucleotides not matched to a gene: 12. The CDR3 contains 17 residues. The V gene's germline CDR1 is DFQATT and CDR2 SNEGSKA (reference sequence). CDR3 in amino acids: CSASRGGGSVTQETQYF. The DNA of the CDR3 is TGCAGTGCTAGTCGCGGGGGGGGAAGTGTAACCCAAGAGACCCAGTACTTC.

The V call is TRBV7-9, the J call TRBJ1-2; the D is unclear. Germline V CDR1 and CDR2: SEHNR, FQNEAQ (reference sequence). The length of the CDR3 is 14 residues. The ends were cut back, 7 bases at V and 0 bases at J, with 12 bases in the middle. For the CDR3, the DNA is TGTGCCAGCACCAACCTGGGAGCTAACTATGGCTACACCTTC. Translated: CASTNLGANYGYTF.

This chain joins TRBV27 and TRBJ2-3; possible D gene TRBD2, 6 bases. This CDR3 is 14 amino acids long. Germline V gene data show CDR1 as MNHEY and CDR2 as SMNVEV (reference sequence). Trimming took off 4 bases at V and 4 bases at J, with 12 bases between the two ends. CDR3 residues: CASSWDSSPDTQYF. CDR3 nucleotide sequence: TGTGCCAGCAGTTGGGACTCCTCCCCAGATACGCAGTATTTT.

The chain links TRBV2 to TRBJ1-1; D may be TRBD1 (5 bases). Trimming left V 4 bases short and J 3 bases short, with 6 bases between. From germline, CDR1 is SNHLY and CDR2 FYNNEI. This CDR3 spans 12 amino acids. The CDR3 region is CASSVRDTEAFF. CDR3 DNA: TGTGCCAGCAGTGTCAGGGACACTGAAGCTTTCTTT. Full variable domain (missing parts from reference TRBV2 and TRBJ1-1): EPEVTQTPSHQVTQMGQEVILRCVPISNHLYFYWYRQILGQKVEFLVSFYNNEISEKSEIFDDQFSVERPDGSNFTLKIRSTKLEDSAMYFCASSVRDTEAFFGQGTRLTVV.

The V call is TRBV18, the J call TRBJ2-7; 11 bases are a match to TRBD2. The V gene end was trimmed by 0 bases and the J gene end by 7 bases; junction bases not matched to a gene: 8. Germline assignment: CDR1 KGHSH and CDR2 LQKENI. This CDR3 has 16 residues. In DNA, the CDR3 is TGTGCCAGCTCACCACCTAGCGGGGGGGCCAGGGGTGAGCAGTACTTC. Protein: CASSPPSGGARGEQYF. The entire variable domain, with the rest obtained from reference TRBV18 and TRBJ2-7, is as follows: NAGVMQNPRHLVRRRGQEARLRCSPMKGHSHVYWYRQLPEEGLKFMVYLQKENIIDESGMPKERFSAEFPKEGPSILRIQQVVRGDSAAYFCASSPPSGGARGEQYFGPGTRLTVT.

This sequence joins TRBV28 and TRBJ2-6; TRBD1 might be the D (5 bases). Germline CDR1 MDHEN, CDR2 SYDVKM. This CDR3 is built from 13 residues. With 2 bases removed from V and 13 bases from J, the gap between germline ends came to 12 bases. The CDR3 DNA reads TGTGCCAGCAGTTTACCGGACACCCGGGTCCTGACTTTC. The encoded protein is CASSLPDTRVLTF.

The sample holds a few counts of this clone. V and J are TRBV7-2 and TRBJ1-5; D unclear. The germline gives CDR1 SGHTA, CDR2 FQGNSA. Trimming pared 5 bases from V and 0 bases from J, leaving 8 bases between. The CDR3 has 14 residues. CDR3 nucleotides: TGTGCCAGCAGCGCACGGTATAGCAATCAGCCCCAGCATTTT. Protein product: CASSARYSNQPQHF.

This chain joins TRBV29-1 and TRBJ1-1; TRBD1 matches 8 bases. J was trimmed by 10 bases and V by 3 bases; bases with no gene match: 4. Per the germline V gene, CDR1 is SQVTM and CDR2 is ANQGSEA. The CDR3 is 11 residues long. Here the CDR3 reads CSVDEQGVAFF. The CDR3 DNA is TGCAGCGTTGATGAACAGGGGGTAGCTTTCTTT.

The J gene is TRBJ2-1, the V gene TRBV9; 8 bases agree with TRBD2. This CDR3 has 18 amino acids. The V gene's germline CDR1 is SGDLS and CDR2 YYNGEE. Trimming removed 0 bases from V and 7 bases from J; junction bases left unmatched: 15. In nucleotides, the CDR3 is TGTGCCAGCAGCGTAGGTCCACACGGGGGGGCGCAGGGTAATGAGCAGTTCTTC. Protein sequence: CASSVGPHGGAQGNEQFF.

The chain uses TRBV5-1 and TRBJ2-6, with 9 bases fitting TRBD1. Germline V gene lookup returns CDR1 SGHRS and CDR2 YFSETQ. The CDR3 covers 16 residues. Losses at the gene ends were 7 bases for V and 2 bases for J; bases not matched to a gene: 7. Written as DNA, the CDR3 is TGCGCCAGCGGGGGACAGGGAACGGCTGGGGCCAACGTCCTGACTTTC. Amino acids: CASGGQGTAGANVLTF.

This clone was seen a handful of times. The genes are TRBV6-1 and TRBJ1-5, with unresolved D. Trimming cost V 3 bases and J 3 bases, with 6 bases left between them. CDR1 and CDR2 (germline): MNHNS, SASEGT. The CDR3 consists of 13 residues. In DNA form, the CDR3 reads TGTGCCAGCAGTGACAGTCCCAATCAGCCCCAGCATTTT. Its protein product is CASSDSPNQPQHF.

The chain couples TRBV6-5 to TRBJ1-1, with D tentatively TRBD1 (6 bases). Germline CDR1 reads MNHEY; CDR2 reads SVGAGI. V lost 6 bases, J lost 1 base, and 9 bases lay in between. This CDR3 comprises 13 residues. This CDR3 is CASSRTENTEAFF. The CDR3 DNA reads TGTGCCAGCAGCCGGACAGAGAACACTGAAGCTTTCTTT.

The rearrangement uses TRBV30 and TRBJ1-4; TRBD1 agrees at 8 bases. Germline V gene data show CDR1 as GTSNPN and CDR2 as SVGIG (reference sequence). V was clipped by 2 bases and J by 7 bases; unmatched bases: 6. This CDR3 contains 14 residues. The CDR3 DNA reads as TGTGCCTGGAGTTCCGCAGGGGGCGTTGAAAAACTGTTTTTT. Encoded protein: CAWSSAGGVEKLFF.

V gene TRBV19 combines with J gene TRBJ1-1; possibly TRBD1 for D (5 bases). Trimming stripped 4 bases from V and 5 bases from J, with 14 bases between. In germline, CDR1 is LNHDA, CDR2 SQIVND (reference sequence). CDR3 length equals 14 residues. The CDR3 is CASSTQNGGTEAFF. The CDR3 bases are TGTGCCAGTAGTACCCAAAACGGGGGAACTGAAGCTTTCTTT.

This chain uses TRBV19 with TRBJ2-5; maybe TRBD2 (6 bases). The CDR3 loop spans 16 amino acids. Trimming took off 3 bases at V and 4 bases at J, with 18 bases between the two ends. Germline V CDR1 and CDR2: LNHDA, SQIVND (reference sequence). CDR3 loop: CASSMVPDGGTETQYF. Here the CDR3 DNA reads TGTGCCAGTAGTATGGTCCCGGACGGAGGGACAGAGACCCAGTACTTC.

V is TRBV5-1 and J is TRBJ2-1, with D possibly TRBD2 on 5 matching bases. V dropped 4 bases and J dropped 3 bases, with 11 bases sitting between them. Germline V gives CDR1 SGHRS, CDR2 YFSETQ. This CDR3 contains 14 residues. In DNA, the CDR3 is TGCGCCAGCAGCCGGGCGGGCGGCTACAATGAGCAGTTCTTC. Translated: CASSRAGGYNEQFF. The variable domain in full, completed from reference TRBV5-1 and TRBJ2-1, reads KAGVTQTPRYLIKTRGQQVTLSCSPISGHRSVSWYQQTPGQGLQFLFEYFSETQRNKGNFPGRFSGRQFSNSRSEMNVSTLELGDSALYLCASSRAGGYNEQFFGPGTRLTVL.

CDR3 in DNA: TGTGCCAGTAAATCGACAGGCATTAATTCACCCCTCCACTTT. Its protein product is CASKSTGINSPLHF. The rearrangement links TRBV19 to TRBJ1-6, with D perhaps matching TRBD1 (6 bases). This CDR3 has 14 amino acids. V lost 7 bases to trimming and J lost 6 bases, with 13 bases between them. The germline gives CDR1 LNHDA, CDR2 SQIVND (reference sequence).

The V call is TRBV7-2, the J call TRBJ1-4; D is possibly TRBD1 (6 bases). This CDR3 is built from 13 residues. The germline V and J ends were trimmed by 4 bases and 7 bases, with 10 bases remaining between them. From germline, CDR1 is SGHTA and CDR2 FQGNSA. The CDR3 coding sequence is TGTGCCAGCAGCTGGACAGAAAGTGAAAAACTGTTTTTT. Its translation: CASSWTESEKLFF.

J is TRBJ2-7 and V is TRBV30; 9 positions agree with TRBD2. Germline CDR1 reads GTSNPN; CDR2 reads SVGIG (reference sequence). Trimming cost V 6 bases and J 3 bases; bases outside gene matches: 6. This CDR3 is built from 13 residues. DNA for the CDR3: TGTGCCTGTTTGGGGACTAGCAACTACGAGCAGTACTTC. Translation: CACLGTSNYEQYF.

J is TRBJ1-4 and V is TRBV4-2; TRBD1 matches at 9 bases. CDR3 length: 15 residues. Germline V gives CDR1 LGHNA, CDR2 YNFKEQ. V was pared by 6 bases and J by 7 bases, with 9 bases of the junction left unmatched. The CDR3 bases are TGTGCCAGCAGTAGAGAACAGGGGGCTATTGAAAAACTGTTTTTT. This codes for CASSREQGAIEKLFF.

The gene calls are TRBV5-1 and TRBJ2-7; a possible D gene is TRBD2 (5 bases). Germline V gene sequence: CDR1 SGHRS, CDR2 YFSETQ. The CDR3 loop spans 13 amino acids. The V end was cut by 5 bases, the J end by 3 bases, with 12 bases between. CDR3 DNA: TGCGCCAGCAGGATGGTAGGAGGCTACGAGCAGTACTTC. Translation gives CASRMVGGYEQYF.

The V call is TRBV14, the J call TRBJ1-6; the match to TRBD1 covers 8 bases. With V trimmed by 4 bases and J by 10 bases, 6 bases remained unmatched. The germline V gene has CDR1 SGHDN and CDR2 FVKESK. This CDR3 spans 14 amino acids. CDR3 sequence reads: CASSLYRGVSPLHF. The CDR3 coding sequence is TGTGCCAGCAGCCTCTACAGGGGGGTCTCACCCCTCCACTTT.

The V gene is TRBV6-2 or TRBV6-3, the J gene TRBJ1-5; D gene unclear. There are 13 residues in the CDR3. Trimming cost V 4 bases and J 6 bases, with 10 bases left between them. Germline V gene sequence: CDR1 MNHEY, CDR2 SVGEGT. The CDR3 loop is CASSWAIGQPQHF. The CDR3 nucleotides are TGTGCCAGCAGTTGGGCTATAGGTCAGCCCCAGCATTTT.